This entry lists 9 T cell receptor beta chains sequenced from one sample in a study of blood T cell repertoires in COVID-19. Clones were read by immunoSEQ multiplex PCR, and TCRdb kept only the in-frame ones, dropping some. Of approximately 70,000 clones listed, over 70% are singletons. Sequenced sample: peripheral blood. Source of these receptors: a woman aged 70 to 79 with acute or convalescent COVID-19.

The CDR3 DNA follows: TGTGCCAGCAGCCAAACTAGCGGACGTTACAATGAGCAGTTCTTC. Its protein is CASSQTSGRYNEQFF. This rearrangement joins TRBV14 to TRBJ2-1, with 8 nucleotides matching TRBD2. CDR3 length: 15 residues. V lost 2 bases, J lost 4 bases, and 4 bases stayed unmatched. The V gene's germline CDR1 is SGHDN and CDR2 FVKESK.

This clone was seen once. The genes are TRBV18 and TRBJ2-1; possibly TRBD1 for D (5 bases). The V end lost 8 bases, the J end lost 5 bases, and 10 bases lay between the germline ends. The CDR3 is 12 amino acids. The germline V gene encodes CDR1 KGHSH and CDR2 LQKENI. Written as DNA, the CDR3 is TGTGCCAGCAGACAGAACGACAATGAGCAGTTCTTC. Encoded protein: CASRQNDNEQFF.

V is TRBV30 and J is TRBJ2-2; the match to TRBD1 covers 7 bases. The CDR3 is made up of 13 amino acids. The trim removed 0 bases at V and 8 bases at J, leaving 3 bases unmatched. Germline V gene lookup returns CDR1 GTSNPN and CDR2 SVGIG (reference sequence). The CDR3 DNA reads as TGTGCCTGGAGTGTACAGGGGCCTGGGGAGCTGTTTTTT. Translation: CAWSVQGPGELFF.

V is TRBV28 and J is TRBJ1-2, with D perhaps matching TRBD1 (6 bases). CDR1 and CDR2 (germline): MDHEN, SYDVKM. Trimming removed 7 bases at V and 4 bases at J, with 22 bases between. The CDR3 totals 16 residues. The CDR3 DNA reads TGTGCCAGCACCACGGGAGTGGGGGGGCTCTTCTATGGCTACACCTTC. Protein sequence: CASTTGVGGLFYGYTF.

The J gene is TRBJ1-2, the V gene TRBV6-5; TRBD1 is a possible D gene (6 bases). Trimming shortened V by 7 bases and J by 2 bases, and 11 bases separated the two germline ends. The V gene's germline CDR1 is MNHEY and CDR2 SVGAGI. The CDR3 is 13 residues long. CDR3 amino acids: CASIPGVNYGYTF. In nucleotides, the CDR3 is TGTGCCAGCATCCCAGGGGTGAACTATGGCTACACCTTC.

V gene TRBV7-9 combines with J gene TRBJ1-5; D not resolved. CDR1 and CDR2 from the germline V gene are SEHNR and FQNEAQ (reference sequence). V lost 2 bases and J lost 2, with 16 bases in between. CDR3 length: 17 amino acids. The CDR3 DNA reads TGTGCCAGCAGCTTACACGTCCCGGGTGATGGCAATCAGCCCCAGCATTTT. It yields the protein CASSLHVPGDGNQPQHF.

The chain uses TRBV28 and TRBJ2-1, with TRBD2 as a possible D gene (5 bases). The CDR3 sequence is 15 residues long. Trimming removed 5 bases at V and 2 bases at J, with 13 bases between. CDR1 MDHEN and CDR2 SYDVKM come from the germline V gene. DNA of the CDR3: TGTGCCAGCAGTGGTAGCGTCACCGCCTACAATGAGCAGTTCTTC. Translating it yields CASSGSVTAYNEQFF.

The V and J genes are TRBV5-4 and TRBJ1-2, with D perhaps matching TRBD1 (6 bases). This CDR3 contains 17 residues. Germline CDR1 and CDR2: SGHNT and YYREEE (reference sequence). Between the trimmed V and J ends, which lost 3 bases and 5 bases, there was a span of 23 bases. The CDR3 here is CASSSGLLGQMDYGYTF. Here the CDR3 DNA reads TGTGCCAGCAGCTCAGGATTATTAGGACAGATGGATTATGGCTACACCTTC.

The chain uses TRBV27 and TRBJ1-6, with TRBD1 as a possible D gene (5 bases). Trimming pared 2 bases from V and 4 bases from J, leaving 6 bases between. The CDR3 is made up of 14 amino acids. The germline CDR1 and CDR2 sequences are MNHEY and SMNVEV (reference sequence). The chain's CDR3 is CASSLGGYNSPLHF. Written as DNA, the CDR3 is TGTGCCAGCAGTTTAGGGGGGTATAATTCACCCCTCCACTTT.